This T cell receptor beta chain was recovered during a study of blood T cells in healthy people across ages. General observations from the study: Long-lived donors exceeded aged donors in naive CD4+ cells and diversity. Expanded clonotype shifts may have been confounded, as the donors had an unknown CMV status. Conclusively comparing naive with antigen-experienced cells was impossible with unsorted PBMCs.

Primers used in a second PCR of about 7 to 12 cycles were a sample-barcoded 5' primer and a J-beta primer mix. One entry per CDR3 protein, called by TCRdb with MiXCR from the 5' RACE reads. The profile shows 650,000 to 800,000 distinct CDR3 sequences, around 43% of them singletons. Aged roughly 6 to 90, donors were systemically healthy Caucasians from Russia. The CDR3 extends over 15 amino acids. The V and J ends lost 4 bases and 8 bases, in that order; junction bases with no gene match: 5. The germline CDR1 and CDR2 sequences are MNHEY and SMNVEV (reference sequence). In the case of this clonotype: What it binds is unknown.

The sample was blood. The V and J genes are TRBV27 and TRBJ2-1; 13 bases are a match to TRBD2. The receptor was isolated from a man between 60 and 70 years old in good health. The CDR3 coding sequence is TGTGCCAGCAGTTCGGGACTAGCGGGGCTTTATGAGCAGTTCTTC. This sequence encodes CASSSGLAGLYEQFF.